This T cell receptor beta chain was sequenced during a study of blood T cell repertoires in COVID-19. Profiled with immunoSEQ multiplex PCR; TCRdb holds only in-frame clones, not every one. The sample consists of some 67,000 clones, 87% of them appearing once. The receptor was derived from a woman at least 80 years old with acute or convalescent COVID-19. The sample was peripheral blood.

The CDR3 DNA sequence: TGTGCCAGCAGTTACGCGACAGGGAGGACTGAAGCTTTCTTT. It codes for CASSYATGRTEAFF. The chain is built from TRBV6-6 and TRBJ1-1, with 7 nucleotides matching TRBD1. The CDR3 contains 14 residues. CDR1 MNHNY and CDR2 SVGAGI come from the germline V gene (reference sequence). V dropped 2 bases and J dropped 5; count of bases not matched to a gene: 5.